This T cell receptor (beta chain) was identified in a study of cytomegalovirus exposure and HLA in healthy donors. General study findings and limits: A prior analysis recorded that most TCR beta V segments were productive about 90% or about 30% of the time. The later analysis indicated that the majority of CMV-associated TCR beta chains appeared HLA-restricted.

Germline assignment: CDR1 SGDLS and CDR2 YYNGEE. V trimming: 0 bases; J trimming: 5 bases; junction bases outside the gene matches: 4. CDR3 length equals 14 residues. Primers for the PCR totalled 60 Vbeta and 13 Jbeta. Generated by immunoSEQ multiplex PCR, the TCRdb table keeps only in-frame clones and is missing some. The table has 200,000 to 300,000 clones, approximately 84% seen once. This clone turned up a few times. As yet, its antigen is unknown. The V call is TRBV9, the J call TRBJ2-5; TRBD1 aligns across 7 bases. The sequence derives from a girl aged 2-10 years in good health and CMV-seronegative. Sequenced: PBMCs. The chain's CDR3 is CASSVEGGRETQYF. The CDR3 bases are TGTGCCAGCAGCGTAGAAGGGGGCCGGGAGACCCAGTACTTC.